The rows below give T cell receptor beta chains drawn from one sample of a study of glioma-infiltrating T cells after dendritic cell vaccination. Clones were sequenced by immunoSEQ multiplex PCR, and TCRdb holds only the in-frame ones, with some missing. Here the sample spans around 100,000 clones, roughly 81% being singletons. Sequencing was performed on blood, taken before dendritic cell vaccination. These receptors were collected from a human donor with glioblastoma. Each CDR3 is given without its conserved first and last residue. Clone sizes are given selectively: once, few, many, or a class where the clone is expanded.

j_gene	v_gene	abundance	CDR3aa
TRBJ2-7	TRBV4-1	once	ASSEEDRGLDEQY
TRBJ1-2	TRBV6-5	-	ASSADRDGYT
TRBJ1-1	TRBV4-2	-	ASSQVAGRAF
TRBJ1-2	TRBV4-1	-	ASSSLWGVDGYT
TRBJ2-1	TRBV9	-	ASSDPLAGGHVEDEQF
TRBJ1-2	TRBV27	-	ASTPFAGQNYGYT
TRBJ2-1	TRBV19	-	ASSIADRGGNEQF
TRBJ2-3	TRBV28	few	ASSTSWTGGRDTQY
TRBJ1-2	TRBV30	-	AWSLKQLNYGYT
TRBJ2-7	TRBV19	-	ASTQGDSYEQY
TRBJ2-2	TRBV5-1	once	ASSLIGGNTGELF
TRBJ1-6	TRBV11-3	once	ASSLGEAGISPLH
TRBJ2-5	TRBV6-5	-	ASRAGIQETQY
TRBJ1-2	TRBV6-5	-	ASSSDTGSDRGYT
TRBJ2-5	TRBV19	-	ASSEELAGEQETQY
TRBJ1-2	TRBV4-1	-	ASSLYERGDYGYT
TRBJ2-5	TRBV14	-	ASSPTSGGHQETQY
TRBJ1-6	TRBV6-1	once	ASTKGQENSPLH
TRBJ2-2	TRBV9	-	ASSVALGGTGELF
TRBJ2-7	TRBV5-1	-	ASSYQGGAESYEQY
TRBJ2-5	TRBV5-1	-	ASSGTRSGETQY
TRBJ2-7	TRBV5-1	-	ASSLAALNDYEQY
TRBJ2-1	TRBV10-3	-	AITVAGGRDEQF
TRBJ2-3	TRBV4-1	-	ASSQGTSTSTDTQY
TRBJ2-2	TRBV9	-	ASSVELATNTGELF
TRBJ2-5	TRBV6-5	-	ASSYSTVTQETQY
TRBJ1-5	TRBV7-9	-	ASSTDREQPQH
TRBJ2-7	TRBV10-1	-	ASSKLNILGTTYEQY
TRBJ1-1	TRBV7-9	-	ASSQDRESTEAF